These T cell receptor beta chains were read from a single sample in a study of blood T cell repertoires in COVID-19. Profiling relied on immunoSEQ multiplex PCR, and the TCRdb table lists in-frame clones only, not all of them. The table has hundreds of thousands of clones, around nine tenths seen once. The sequenced sample consisted of peripheral blood. The receptor source for this set is a man aged 55 to 69 with acute or convalescent COVID-19. CDR3s include the opening cysteine and the closing phenylalanine or tryptophan. A D gene is named only where the DNA matches it firmly. The size entry is marked missing in some rows and otherwise reads once, few, many or a size class.

cdr3_nt cdr3_aa j_call clone_size d_call v_call
TGTGCCAGCAGCCCCTCCGGGACAGGGTCAGATACGCAGTATTTT CASSPSGTGSDTQYF TRBJ2-3 - TRBD1 TRBV5-4
TGCGCCAGCAGCCTGACACTAGCGGGGGCGCACGAGCAGTACTTC CASSLTLAGAHEQYF TRBJ2-7 - TRBD2 TRBV5-1
TGCGCCAGCAGCAGCGACAGGGGGCTCGGTGAAAAACTGTTTTTT CASSSDRGLGEKLFF TRBJ1-4 - TRBD1 TRBV4-3
TGCGCCAGCAGCTCGAACGCCGGACAGGGGGGGTATGGCTACACCTTC CASSSNAGQGGYGYTF TRBJ1-2 - TRBD1 TRBV5-1
TGTGCCAGCAGCTTAGGTCCGCGGGGGATGACAGATACGCAGTATTTT CASSLGPRGMTDTQYF TRBJ2-3 - TRBD2 TRBV11-2
TGTGCCAGCAGCTTAGGCGGGACAGGGACTTACGAGCAGTACTTC CASSLGGTGTYEQYF TRBJ2-7 - TRBD1 TRBV11-2
TGTGCCAGCAGGACGACCCTGTACAGTTCTTCCTACGAGCAGTACTTC CASRTTLYSSSYEQYF TRBJ2-7 - - TRBV2
TGTGCCAGCAGTGAAGCGACCCCTGGGACAGGGGGCATTTGGACCCAGTACTTC CASSEATPGTGGIWTQYF TRBJ2-5 - TRBD1 TRBV2
TGTGCCAGCAGCTTACCACTAGCGGGGGGCCCAGATACGCAGTATTTT CASSLPLAGGPDTQYF TRBJ2-3 - TRBD2 TRBV7-2
TGTGCCAGCAGCTTAGAACAGGGGGCGGGAGAAGAAAAACTGTTTTTT CASSLEQGAGEEKLFF TRBJ1-4 - TRBD1 TRBV7-9
TGCGCCAGCAGCGGTGGGAGGGGTGTAGATACGCAGTATTTT CASSGGRGVDTQYF TRBJ2-3 - TRBD2 TRBV5-1
TGTGCCATCAGTGAGTCAGGACAGACCCAAGAGACCCAGTACTTC CAISESGQTQETQYF TRBJ2-5 - - TRBV10-3
TGTGCCAGCAGCGTAGTCTCCTTCTTC CASSVVSFF TRBJ1-2 - - TRBV9
TGTGCCAGCAGTTCACAACAGGGGTGGAACTATGGCTACACCTTC CASSSQQGWNYGYTF TRBJ1-2 few TRBD1 TRBV27
TGTGCCAGCAGCCACTTCCCGACGGGAGCTGAAGCTTTCTTT CASSHFPTGAEAFF TRBJ1-1 - - TRBV14
TGTGCCAGTAGTACCCAGGACAGCCGGGCAGAGACCCAGTACTTC CASSTQDSRAETQYF TRBJ2-5 - - TRBV19
TGTGCCAGCACTGGAGCGGGGGGGTACACAGATACGCAGTATTTT CASTGAGGYTDTQYF TRBJ2-3 few TRBD2 TRBV7-2
TGTGCCAGCACGCGGGGGGACTCCTATAATTCACCCCTCCACTTT CASTRGDSYNSPLHF TRBJ1-6 - - TRBV6-5
TGTGCCAGTAGTATAGCCGGGACACTCAAGAACACTGAAGCTTTCTTT CASSIAGTLKNTEAFF TRBJ1-1 - - TRBV19
TGTGCCAGTAGTATAGAGGGCCCAAATTCACCCCTCCACTTT CASSIEGPNSPLHF TRBJ1-6 - - TRBV19
TGTGCCAGCAGCTCATCACAGGGGGCCTATAGCAATCAGCCCCAGCATTTT CASSSSQGAYSNQPQHF TRBJ1-5 few TRBD1 TRBV5-6
TGTGCCAGCAGCTTGACAGGGGGAACGAACTATGGCTACACCTTC CASSLTGGTNYGYTF TRBJ1-2 - TRBD1 TRBV5-4
TGTGCCAGCAGCCGAATTCCTCGGGAGACCCAGTACTTC CASSRIPRETQYF TRBJ2-5 - - TRBV11-3
TGTGCCAGCAGACTAAGCAAGGACACTGAAGCTTTCTTT CASRLSKDTEAFF TRBJ1-1 - - TRBV6-5
TGCGCCAGCAGCCAAGATCGGCGGGTAGATACGCAGTATTTT CASSQDRRVDTQYF TRBJ2-3 - - TRBV4-3
TGTGCCAGCAGCCCCATCGGACAGCCGAACACTGAAGCTTTCTTT CASSPIGQPNTEAFF TRBJ1-1 - - TRBV5-5
TGTGCCAGCAGCTTATCCGCTGAAGCTTTCTTT CASSLSAEAFF TRBJ1-1 - - TRBV11-2
TGCGCCAGCAGCCAAGAGCCGGTCGGGGATAGCGGGGGGGCCTTAGATACGCAGTATTTT CASSQEPVGDSGGALDTQYF TRBJ2-3 once TRBD2 TRBV4-1
TGTGCCAGCAGCAAAGCCGGGGAACAGTGGGCCTCCTACGAGCAGTACTTC CASSKAGEQWASYEQYF TRBJ2-7 - - TRBV21-1
TGCGCCAGCAGTGAGGACAGCCCACTCAATGAGCAGTTCTTC CASSEDSPLNEQFF TRBJ2-1 - - TRBV10-1
TGTGCCACCAGCAGAGGGGGCGTAGGGTACGAGCAGTACTTC CATSRGGVGYEQYF TRBJ2-7 - - TRBV15
TGTGCCAGCAGTTTAAGAAGACAGAACCAAGAGACCCAGTACTTC CASSLRRQNQETQYF TRBJ2-5 - - TRBV27
TGTGCCAGCAGCTTCGGGACAGCCTATAATTCACCCCTCCACTTT CASSFGTAYNSPLHF TRBJ1-6 - TRBD1 TRBV11-2
TGCGCCAGCAGCTTGCAGGGATCCTACGAGCAGTACTTC CASSLQGSYEQYF TRBJ2-7 - - TRBV5-1
TGTGCCAGCAGTGAAGGACAGGGGGCTGGGCTCTACTATGGCTACACCTTC CASSEGQGAGLYYGYTF TRBJ1-2 - TRBD1 TRBV6-1
TGTGCCAGCAGTCCCCAGACAGGGTATAATTCACCCCTCCACTTT CASSPQTGYNSPLHF TRBJ1-6 few TRBD1 TRBV25-1
TGTGCCAGCTCACCACCGAGTAGACTCCAGGGGACCCAGTACTTC CASSPPSRLQGTQYF TRBJ2-5 - - TRBV18
TGCAGTGCTAGTCAGACAGGGATTGGGTATGGCTACACCTTC CSASQTGIGYGYTF TRBJ1-2 - TRBD1 TRBV20-1
TGTGCCAGCAGCAAGGTACAGGGCGCAAAAGAGACCCAGTACTTC CASSKVQGAKETQYF TRBJ2-5 - - TRBV21-1
TGCGCCAGCAGCTTGGCCGGCGGGGGGCGCAGGCAAGAGACCCAGTACTTC CASSLAGGGRRQETQYF TRBJ2-5 - TRBD2 TRBV5-1
TGTGCCAGCACCCCACCCGGGAGGGTTCATGGCTACACCTTC CASTPPGRVHGYTF TRBJ1-2 - - TRBV6-2/TRBV6-3
TGTGCCAGCAGTTACCCCATTCTAGCGGGGTTAGAGACCCAGTACTTC CASSYPILAGLETQYF TRBJ2-5 few TRBD2 TRBV6-6
TGTGCCAGCAGTCCACCCGAGAGGGCGGTTCAGCCCCAGCATTTT CASSPPERAVQPQHF TRBJ1-5 - - TRBV28
TGCAGCGTCATACAGCATGAAGCTTTCTTT CSVIQHEAFF TRBJ1-1 many - TRBV29-1
TGTGCCAGCAGCCCCGCGGGGGGTGGCGGCTACACCTTC CASSPAGGGGYTF TRBJ1-2 - - TRBV7-9
TGTGCCAGCAGCCGGACATCGACTAGCGGTCAAGAGACCCAGTACTTC CASSRTSTSGQETQYF TRBJ2-5 - TRBD2 TRBV5-5
TGTGCCAGCAGTTTAAGGGGTCGTTGGAGCCACACTGAAGCTTTCTTT CASSLRGRWSHTEAFF TRBJ1-1 - - TRBV28
TGTGCCAGCAGCTTAGCGGGACAGTTCTCCTACGAGCAGTACTTC CASSLAGQFSYEQYF TRBJ2-7 - TRBD1 TRBV7-9
TGTGCCAGCAGCCCAACTAGCGGACCTTACAATGAGCAGTTCTTC CASSPTSGPYNEQFF TRBJ2-1 - TRBD2 TRBV7-3
TGTGCCAGCAGTTACCGCCGGGACAGGGGGCATAGTGGCTACACCTTC CASSYRRDRGHSGYTF TRBJ1-2 - TRBD1 TRBV6-6
TGTGCCAGCAGCTTTTATGGCTCGAACACCGGGGAGCTGTTTTTT CASSFYGSNTGELFF TRBJ2-2 - - TRBV3-1/TRBV3-2